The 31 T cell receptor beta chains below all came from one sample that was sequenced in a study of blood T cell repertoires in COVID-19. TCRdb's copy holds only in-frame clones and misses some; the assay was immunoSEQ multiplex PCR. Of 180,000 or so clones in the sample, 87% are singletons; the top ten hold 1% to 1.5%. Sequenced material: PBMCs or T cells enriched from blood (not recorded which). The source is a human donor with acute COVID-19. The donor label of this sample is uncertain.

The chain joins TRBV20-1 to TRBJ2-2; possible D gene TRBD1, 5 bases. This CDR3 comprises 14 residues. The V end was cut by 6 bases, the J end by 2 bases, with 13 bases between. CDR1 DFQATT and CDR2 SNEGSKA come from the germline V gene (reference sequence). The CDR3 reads CSASLTVNTGELFF. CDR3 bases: TGCAGTGCCAGTTTGACAGTTAACACCGGGGAGCTGTTTTTT.

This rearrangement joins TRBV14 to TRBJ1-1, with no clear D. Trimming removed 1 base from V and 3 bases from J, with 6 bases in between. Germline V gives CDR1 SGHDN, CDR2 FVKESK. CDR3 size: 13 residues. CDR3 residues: CASSQGTYTEAFF. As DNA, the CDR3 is TGTGCCAGCAGCCAAGGAACTTACACTGAAGCTTTCTTT.

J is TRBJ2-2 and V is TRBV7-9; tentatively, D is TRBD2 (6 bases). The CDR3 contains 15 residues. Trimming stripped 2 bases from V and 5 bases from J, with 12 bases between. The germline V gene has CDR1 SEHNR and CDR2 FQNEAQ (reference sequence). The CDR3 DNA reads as TGTGCCAGCAGCTTACGGCAGGGAGGAACCGGGGAGCTGTTTTTT. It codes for CASSLRQGGTGELFF.

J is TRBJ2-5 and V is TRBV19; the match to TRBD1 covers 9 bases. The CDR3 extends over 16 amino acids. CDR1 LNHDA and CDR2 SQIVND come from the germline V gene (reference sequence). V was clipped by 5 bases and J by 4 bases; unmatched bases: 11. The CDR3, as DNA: TGTGCCAGTAGTTCTCTTTTTCCGGGACAGGGAGAGACCCAGTACTTC. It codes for CASSSLFPGQGETQYF.

The CDR3 reads CASSYSNRVESPLHF. The CDR3 DNA follows: TGTGCCAGCAGTTACTCAAACAGGGTGGAATCACCCCTCCACTTT. The V call is TRBV6-5, the J call TRBJ1-6; tentative D call: TRBD1 (6 bases). Germline lookup yields CDR1 MNHEY and CDR2 SVGAGI. This CDR3 contains 15 residues. V was cut by 0 bases and J by 10 bases, with 13 bases left in between.

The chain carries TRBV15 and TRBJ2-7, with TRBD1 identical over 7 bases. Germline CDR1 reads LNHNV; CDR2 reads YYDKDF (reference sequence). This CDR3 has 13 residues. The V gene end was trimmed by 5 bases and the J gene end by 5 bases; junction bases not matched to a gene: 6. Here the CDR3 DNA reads TGTGCCACCAGCCCTGACAGGGTCCACGAGCAGTACTTC. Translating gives CATSPDRVHEQYF.

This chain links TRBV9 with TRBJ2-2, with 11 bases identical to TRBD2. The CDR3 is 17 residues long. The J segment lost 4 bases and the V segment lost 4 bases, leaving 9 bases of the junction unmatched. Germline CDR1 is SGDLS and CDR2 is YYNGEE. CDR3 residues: CASSRLAGGTGTGELFF. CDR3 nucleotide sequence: TGTGCCAGCAGCCGCCTAGCGGGGGGAACGGGCACCGGGGAGCTGTTTTTT. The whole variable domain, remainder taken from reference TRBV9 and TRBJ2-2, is DSGVTQTPKHLITATGQRVTLRCSPRSGDLSVYWYQQSLDQGLQFLIQYYNGEERAKGNILERFSAQQFPDLHSELNLSSLELGDSALYFCASSRLAGGTGTGELFFGEGSRLTVL.

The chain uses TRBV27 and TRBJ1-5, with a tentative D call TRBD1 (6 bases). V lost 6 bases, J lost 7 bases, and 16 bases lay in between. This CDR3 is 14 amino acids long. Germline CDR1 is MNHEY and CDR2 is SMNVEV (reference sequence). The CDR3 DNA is TGTGCCAGCAGATCTCAGGGGAAGGGCCAGCCCCAGCATTTT. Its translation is CASRSQGKGQPQHF.

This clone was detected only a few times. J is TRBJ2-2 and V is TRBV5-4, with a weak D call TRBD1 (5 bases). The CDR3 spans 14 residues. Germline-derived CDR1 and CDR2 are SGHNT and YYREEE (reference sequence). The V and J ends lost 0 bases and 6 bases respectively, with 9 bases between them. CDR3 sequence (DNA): TGTGCCAGCAGCTTGGAATCAGGGCCCGGGGAGCTGTTTTTT. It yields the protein CASSLESGPGELFF.

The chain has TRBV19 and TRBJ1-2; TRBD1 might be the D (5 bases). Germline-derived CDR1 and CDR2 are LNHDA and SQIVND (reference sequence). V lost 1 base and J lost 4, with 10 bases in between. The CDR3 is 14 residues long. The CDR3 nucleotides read TGTGCCAGTAGTATAGTGGCAGGGCTCTATGGCTACACCTTC. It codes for CASSIVAGLYGYTF.

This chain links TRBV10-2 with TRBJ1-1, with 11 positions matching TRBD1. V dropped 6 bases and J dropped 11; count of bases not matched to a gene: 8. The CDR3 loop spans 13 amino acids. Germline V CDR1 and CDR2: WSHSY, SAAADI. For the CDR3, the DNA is TGCGCCAGCAGCTCCGGGACAGGGGGACGGGCTTTCTTT. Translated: CASSSGTGGRAFF.

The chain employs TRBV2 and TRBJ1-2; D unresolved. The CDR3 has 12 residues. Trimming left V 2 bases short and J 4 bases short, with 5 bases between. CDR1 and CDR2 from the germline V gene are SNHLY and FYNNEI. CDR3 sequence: CASSEQSYGYTF. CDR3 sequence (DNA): TGTGCCAGCAGTGAACAGTCCTATGGCTACACCTTC.

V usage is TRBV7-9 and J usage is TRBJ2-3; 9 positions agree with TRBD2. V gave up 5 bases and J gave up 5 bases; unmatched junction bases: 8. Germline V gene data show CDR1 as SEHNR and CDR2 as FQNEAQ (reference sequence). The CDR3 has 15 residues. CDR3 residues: CASSHAGGAKDTQYF. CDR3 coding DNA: TGTGCCAGCAGCCACGCGGGGGGGGCCAAAGATACGCAGTATTTT.

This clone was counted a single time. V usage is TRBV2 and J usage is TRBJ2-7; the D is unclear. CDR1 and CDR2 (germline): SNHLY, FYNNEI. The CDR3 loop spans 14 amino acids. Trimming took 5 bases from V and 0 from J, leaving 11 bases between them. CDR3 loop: CASSLQRVSYEQYF. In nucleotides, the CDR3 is TGTGCCAGCAGTTTACAGAGAGTCTCCTACGAGCAGTACTTC.

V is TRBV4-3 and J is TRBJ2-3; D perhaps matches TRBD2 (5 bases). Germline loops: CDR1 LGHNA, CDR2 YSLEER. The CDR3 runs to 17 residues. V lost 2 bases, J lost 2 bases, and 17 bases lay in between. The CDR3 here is CASSQNPYRGSTDTQYF. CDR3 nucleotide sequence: TGCGCCAGCAGCCAAAACCCATATCGGGGATCCACAGATACGCAGTATTTT.

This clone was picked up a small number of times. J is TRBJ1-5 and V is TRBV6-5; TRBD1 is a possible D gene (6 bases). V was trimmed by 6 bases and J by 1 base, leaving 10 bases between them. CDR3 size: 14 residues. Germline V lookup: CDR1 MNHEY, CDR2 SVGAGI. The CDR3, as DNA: TGTGCCAGCAGGTTGGGGGCGAGCAATCAGCCCCAGCATTTT. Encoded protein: CASRLGASNQPQHF.

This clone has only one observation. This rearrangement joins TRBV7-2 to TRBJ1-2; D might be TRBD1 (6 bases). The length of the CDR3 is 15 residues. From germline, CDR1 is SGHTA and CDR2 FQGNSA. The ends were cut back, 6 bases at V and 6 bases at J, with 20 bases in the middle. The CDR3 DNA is TGTGCCAGCAGACACCCCGAGGGGGGGCGGGATGGCTACACCTTC. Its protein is CASRHPEGGRDGYTF.

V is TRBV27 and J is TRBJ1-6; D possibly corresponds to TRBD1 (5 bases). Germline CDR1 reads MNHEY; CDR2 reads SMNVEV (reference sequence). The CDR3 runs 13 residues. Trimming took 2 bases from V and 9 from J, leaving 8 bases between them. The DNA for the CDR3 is TGTGCCAGCAGTTTAAGGGGAGGTTCACCCCTCCACTTT. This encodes CASSLRGGSPLHF.

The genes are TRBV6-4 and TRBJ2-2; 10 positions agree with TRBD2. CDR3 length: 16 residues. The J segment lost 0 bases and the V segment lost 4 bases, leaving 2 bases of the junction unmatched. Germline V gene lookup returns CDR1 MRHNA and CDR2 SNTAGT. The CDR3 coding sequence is TGTGCCAGCAGTGCTAGCGGGGGCACGAACACCGGGGAGCTGTTTTTT. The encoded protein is CASSASGGTNTGELFF.

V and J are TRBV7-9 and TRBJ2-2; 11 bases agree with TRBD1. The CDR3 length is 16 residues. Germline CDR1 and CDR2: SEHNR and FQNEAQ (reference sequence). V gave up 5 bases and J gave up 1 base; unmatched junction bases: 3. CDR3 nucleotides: TGTGCCAGCAGCCCGGACAGGGGGCTGAACACCGGGGAGCTGTTTTTT. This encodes CASSPDRGLNTGELFF.

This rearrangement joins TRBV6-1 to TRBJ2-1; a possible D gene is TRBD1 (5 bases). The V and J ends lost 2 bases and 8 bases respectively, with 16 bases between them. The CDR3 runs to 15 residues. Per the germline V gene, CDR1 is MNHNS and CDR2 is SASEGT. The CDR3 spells CASSELARVVDEQFF. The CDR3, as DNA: TGTGCCAGCAGTGAACTGGCCAGGGTTGTGGATGAGCAGTTCTTC.

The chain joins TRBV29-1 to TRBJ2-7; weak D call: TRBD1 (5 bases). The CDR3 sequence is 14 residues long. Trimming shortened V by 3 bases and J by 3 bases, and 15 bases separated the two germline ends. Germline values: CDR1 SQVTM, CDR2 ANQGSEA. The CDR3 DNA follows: TGCAGCGTTGAGATCCAGGGCAGTCGCTACGAGCAGTACTTC. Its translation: CSVEIQGSRYEQYF.

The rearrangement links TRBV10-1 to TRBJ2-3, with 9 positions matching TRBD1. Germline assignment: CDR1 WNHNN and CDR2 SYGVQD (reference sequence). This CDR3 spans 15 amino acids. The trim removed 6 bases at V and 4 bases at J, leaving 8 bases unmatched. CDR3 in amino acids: CASSGGTGNADTQYF. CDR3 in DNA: TGCGCCAGCAGCGGCGGGACAGGGAACGCAGATACGCAGTATTTT.

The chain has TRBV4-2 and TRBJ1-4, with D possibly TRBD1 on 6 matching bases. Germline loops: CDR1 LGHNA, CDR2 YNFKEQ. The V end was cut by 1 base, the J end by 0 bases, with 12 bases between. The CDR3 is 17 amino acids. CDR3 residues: CASSQASEGATNEKLFF. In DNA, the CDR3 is TGTGCCAGCAGCCAAGCGTCAGAGGGGGCAACTAATGAAAAACTGTTTTTT.

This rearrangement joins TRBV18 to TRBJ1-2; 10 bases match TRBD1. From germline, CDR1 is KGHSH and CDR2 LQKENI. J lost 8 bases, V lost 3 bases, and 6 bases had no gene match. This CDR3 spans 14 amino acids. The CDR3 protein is CASSPGQGPEGYTF. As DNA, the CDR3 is TGTGCCAGCTCACCGGGACAGGGGCCGGAAGGCTACACCTTC.

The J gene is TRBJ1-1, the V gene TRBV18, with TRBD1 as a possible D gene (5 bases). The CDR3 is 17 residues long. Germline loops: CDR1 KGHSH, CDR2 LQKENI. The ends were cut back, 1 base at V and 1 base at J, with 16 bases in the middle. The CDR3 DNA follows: TGTGCCAGCTCACCACTTAAGTCAGGGAAGGGGAACACTGAAGCTTTCTTT. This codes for CASSPLKSGKGNTEAFF.

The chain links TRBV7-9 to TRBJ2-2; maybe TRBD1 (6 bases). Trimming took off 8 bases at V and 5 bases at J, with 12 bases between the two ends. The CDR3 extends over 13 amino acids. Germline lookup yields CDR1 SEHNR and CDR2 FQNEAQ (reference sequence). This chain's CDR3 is CASPTQGTGELFF. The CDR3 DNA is TGTGCCAGCCCTACTCAGGGGACCGGGGAGCTGTTTTTT.

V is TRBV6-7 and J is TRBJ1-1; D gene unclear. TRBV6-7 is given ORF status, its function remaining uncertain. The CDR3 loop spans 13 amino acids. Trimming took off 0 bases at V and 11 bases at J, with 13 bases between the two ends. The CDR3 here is CASSYSPSVQAFF. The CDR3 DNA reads TGTGCCAGCAGTTACTCCCCCTCCGTACAGGCTTTCTTT.

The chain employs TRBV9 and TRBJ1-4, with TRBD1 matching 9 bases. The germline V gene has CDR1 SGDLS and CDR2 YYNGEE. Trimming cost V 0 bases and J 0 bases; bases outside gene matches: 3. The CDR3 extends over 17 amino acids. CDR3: CASSVEGQGATNEKLFF. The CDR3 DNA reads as TGTGCCAGCAGCGTAGAGGGACAGGGTGCAACTAATGAAAAACTGTTTTTT. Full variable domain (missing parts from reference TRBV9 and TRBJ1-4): DSGVTQTPKHLITATGQRVTLRCSPRSGDLSVYWYQQSLDQGLQFLIQYYNGEERAKGNILERFSAQQFPDLHSELNLSSLELGDSALYFCASSVEGQGATNEKLFFGSGTQLSVL.

The CDR3 reads CASSQHPRVVRTDTQYF. In DNA, the CDR3 is TGCGCCAGCAGCCAACACCCCAGGGTAGTGAGGACAGATACGCAGTATTTT. This chain connects TRBV4-1 to TRBJ2-3, with D tentatively TRBD1 (5 bases). CDR3 length: 17 residues. The V gene lost 2 bases and the J gene lost 3 bases, with 18 bases spanning the gap. Germline loops: CDR1 MGHRA, CDR2 YSYEKL.

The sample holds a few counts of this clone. DNA for the CDR3: TGTGCCAGTAGTATTGGCTTCTACGAGCAGTACTTC. Translation gives CASSIGFYEQYF. V is TRBV19 and J is TRBJ2-7, with D unclear. The CDR3 loop spans 12 amino acids. CDR1 is LNHDA, CDR2 SQIVND, per germline (reference sequence). The V end lost 3 bases, the J end lost 3 bases, and 6 bases lay between the germline ends.